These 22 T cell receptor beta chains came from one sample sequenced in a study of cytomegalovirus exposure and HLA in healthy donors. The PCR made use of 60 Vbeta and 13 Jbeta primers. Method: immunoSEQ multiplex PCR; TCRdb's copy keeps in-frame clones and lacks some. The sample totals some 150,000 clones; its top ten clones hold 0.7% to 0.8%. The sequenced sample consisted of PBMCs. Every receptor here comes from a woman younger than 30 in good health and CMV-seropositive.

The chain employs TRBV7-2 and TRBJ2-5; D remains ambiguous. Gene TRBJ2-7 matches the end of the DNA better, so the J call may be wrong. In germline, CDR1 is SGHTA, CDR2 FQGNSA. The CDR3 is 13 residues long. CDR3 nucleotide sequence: TGTGCCAGCAGCTTAGCGCGCGAGTACGAGCAGTACTTC. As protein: CASSLAREYEQYF.

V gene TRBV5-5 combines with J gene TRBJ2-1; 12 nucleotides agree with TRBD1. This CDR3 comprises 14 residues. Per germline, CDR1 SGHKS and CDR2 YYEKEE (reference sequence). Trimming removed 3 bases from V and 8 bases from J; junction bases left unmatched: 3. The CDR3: CASSSGTGGDEQFF. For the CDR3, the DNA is TGTGCCAGCAGCTCCGGGACAGGGGGCGATGAGCAGTTCTTC. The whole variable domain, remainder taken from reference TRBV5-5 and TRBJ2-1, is DAGVTQSPTHLIKTRGQQVTLRCSPISGHKSVSWYQQVLGQGPQFIFQYYEKEERGRGNFPDRFSARQFPNYSSELNVNALLLGDSALYLCASSSGTGGDEQFFGPGTRLTVL.

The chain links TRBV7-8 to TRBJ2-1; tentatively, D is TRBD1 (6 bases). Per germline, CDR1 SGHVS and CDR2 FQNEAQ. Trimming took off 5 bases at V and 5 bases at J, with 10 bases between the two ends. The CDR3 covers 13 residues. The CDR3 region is CASSIRQDNEQFF. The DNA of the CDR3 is TGTGCCAGCAGCATCCGACAGGACAATGAGCAGTTCTTC.

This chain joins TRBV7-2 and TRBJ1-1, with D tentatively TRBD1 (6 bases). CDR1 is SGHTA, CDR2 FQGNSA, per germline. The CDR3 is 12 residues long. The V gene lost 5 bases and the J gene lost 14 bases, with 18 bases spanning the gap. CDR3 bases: TGTGCCAGCAGCGAGCAGGGCTTGGACAGATTCTTT. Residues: CASSEQGLDRFF.

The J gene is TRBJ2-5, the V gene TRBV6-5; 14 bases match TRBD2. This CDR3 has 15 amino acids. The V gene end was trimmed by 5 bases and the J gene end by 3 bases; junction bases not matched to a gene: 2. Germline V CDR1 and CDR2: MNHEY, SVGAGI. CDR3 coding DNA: TGTGCCAGCAGTCCGGGACTAGCGGGGGAAGAGACCCAGTACTTC. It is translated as CASSPGLAGEETQYF.

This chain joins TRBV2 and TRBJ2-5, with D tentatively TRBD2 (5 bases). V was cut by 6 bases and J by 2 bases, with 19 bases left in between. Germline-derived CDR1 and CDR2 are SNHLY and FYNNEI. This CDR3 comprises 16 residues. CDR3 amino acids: CASRVHRVATQETQYF. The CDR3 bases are TGTGCCAGCAGAGTCCATAGGGTAGCGACTCAAGAGACCCAGTACTTC.

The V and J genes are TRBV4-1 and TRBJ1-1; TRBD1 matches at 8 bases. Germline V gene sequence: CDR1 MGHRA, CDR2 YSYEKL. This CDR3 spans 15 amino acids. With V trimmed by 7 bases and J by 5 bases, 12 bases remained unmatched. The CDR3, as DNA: TGCGCCAGCACCGTACTGGACAGGGCTGGGACTGAAGCTTTCTTT. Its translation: CASTVLDRAGTEAFF.

CDR3 protein: CATSRDRDGSPLHF. CDR3 in DNA: TGTGCCACCAGCAGGGACAGGGACGGTTCACCCCTCCACTTT. The chain has TRBV15 and TRBJ1-6; 8 nucleotides align to TRBD1. V lost 3 bases, J lost 9 bases, and 4 bases stayed unmatched. Germline V gene data show CDR1 as LNHNV and CDR2 as YYDKDF (reference sequence). The CDR3 loop spans 14 amino acids.

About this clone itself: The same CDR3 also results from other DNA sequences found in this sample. The CDR3: CASSLGGMNTEAFF. The CDR3 bases are TGCGCCAGCAGCTTAGGGGGCATGAACACTGAAGCTTTCTTT. The chain has TRBV5-1 and TRBJ1-1; 7 bases fit TRBD1. The CDR3 spans 14 residues. The V gene end was trimmed by 2 bases and the J gene end by 0 bases; junction bases not matched to a gene: 1. Germline CDR1 is SGHRS and CDR2 is YFSETQ.

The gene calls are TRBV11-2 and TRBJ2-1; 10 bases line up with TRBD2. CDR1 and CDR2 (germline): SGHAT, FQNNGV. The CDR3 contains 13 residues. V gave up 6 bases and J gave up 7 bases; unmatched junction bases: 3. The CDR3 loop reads CASRDSGGNEQFF. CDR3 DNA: TGTGCCAGCAGAGATAGCGGGGGGAATGAGCAGTTCTTC.

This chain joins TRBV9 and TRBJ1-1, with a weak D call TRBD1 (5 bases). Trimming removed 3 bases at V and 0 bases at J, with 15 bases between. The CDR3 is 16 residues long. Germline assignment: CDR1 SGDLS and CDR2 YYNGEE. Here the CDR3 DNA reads TGTGCCAGCAGCGCAACTCGAGCGGGACTGAACACTGAAGCTTTCTTT. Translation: CASSATRAGLNTEAFF.

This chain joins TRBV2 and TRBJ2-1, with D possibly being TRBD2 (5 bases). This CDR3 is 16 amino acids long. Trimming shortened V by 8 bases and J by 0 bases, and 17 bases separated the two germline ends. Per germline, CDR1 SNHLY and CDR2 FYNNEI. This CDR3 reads CASRPGQSGSYNEQFF. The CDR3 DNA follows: TGTGCCAGCCGGCCGGGTCAAAGCGGCTCCTACAATGAGCAGTTCTTC.

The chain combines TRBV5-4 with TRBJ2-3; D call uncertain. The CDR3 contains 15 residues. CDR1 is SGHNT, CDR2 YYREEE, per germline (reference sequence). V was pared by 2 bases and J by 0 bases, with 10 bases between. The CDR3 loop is CASSFGVSSTDTQYF. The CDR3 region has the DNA TGTGCCAGCAGCTTTGGAGTTTCTAGCACAGATACGCAGTATTTT.

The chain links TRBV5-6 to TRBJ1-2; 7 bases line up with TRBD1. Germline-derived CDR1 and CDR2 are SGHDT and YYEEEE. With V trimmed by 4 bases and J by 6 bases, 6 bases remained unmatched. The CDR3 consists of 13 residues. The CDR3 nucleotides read TGTGCCAGCAGCCCGGGACAGACAAATGGCTACACCTTC. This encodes CASSPGQTNGYTF.

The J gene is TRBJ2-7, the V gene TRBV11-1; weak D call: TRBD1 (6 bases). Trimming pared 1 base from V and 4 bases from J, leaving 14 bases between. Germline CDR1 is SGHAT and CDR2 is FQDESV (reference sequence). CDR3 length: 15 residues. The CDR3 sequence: CASSLGDTGIYEQYF. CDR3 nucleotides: TGTGCCAGCAGCTTAGGGGATACAGGGATATACGAGCAGTACTTC.

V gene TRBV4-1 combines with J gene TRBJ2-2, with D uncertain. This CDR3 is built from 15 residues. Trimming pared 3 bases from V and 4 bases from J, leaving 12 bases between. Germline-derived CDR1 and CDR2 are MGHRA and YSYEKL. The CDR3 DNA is TGCGCCAGCAGCCAGAGGCAAAGGCCCACCGGGGAGCTGTTTTTT. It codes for CASSQRQRPTGELFF.

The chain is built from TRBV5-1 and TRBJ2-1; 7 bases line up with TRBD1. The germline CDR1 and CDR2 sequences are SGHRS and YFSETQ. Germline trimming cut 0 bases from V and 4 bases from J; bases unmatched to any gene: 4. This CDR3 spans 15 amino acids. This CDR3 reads CASSLGGTEYNEQFF. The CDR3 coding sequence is TGCGCCAGCAGCTTGGGTGGGACAGAGTACAATGAGCAGTTCTTC.

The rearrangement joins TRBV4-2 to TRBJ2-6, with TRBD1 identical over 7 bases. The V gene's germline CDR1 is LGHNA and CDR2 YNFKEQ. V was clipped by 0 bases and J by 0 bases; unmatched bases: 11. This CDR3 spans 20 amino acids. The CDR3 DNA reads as TGTGCCAGCAGCCAAGATCCCTCACAGGGGTCGAGCTCTGGGGCCAACGTCCTGACTTTC. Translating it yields CASSQDPSQGSSSGANVLTF.

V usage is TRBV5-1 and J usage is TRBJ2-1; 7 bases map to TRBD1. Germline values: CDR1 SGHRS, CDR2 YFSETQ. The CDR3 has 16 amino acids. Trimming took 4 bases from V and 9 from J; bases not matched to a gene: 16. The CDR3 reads CASSTHNRGMAGEQFF. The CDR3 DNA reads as TGCGCCAGCAGCACCCATAACAGGGGAATGGCTGGTGAGCAGTTCTTC.

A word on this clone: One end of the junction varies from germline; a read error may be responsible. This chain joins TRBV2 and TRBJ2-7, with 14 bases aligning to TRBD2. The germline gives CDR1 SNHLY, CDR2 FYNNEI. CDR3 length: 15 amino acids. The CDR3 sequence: CAGSDMGTSGSEQYF. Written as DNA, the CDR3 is TGTGCCGGCAGTGATATGGGGACTAGCGGGAGTGAGCAGTACTTC.

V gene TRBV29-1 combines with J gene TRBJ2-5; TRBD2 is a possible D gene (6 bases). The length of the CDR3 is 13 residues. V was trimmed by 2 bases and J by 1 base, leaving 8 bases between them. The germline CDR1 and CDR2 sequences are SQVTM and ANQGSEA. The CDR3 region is CSVELGGQETQYF. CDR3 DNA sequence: TGCAGCGTTGAATTGGGGGGCCAAGAGACCCAGTACTTC.

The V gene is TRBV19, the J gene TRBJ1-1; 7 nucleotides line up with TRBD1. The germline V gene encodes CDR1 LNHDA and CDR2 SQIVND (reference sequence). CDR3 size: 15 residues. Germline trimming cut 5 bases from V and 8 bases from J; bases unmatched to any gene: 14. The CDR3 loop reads CASSPATGLIREAFF. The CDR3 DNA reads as TGTGCCAGTAGTCCGGCGACAGGGTTGATTCGAGAAGCTTTCTTT.